The source of this TCR beta chain is a study of cytomegalovirus exposure and HLA in healthy donors. The study, taken as a whole, reports: Later analysis indicated greater clonal expansion among HLA-associated TCR beta chains than among equally common other chains.

Vbeta (60) and Jbeta (13) primers were used in the PCR. Assay used: immunoSEQ multiplex PCR; TCRdb lists only in-frame clones, some missing. Of about 160,000 clones listed, roughly 83% are singletons. CDR3 length equals 14 residues. V was clipped by 4 bases and J by 2 bases; unmatched bases: 5. Per the germline V gene, CDR1 is MNHNY and CDR2 is SVGAGI (reference sequence). A note on this clone: As yet, its antigen is unknown.

The source of this sequence is a boy under 10 years old in good health and CMV-seronegative. The sequencing input was PBMCs. J is TRBJ2-7 and V is TRBV6-6; 7 nucleotides agree with TRBD1. CDR3 bases: TGTGCCAGCAGTTCGGACAGGTCAACCTACGAGCAGTACTTC. It encodes CASSSDRSTYEQYF.